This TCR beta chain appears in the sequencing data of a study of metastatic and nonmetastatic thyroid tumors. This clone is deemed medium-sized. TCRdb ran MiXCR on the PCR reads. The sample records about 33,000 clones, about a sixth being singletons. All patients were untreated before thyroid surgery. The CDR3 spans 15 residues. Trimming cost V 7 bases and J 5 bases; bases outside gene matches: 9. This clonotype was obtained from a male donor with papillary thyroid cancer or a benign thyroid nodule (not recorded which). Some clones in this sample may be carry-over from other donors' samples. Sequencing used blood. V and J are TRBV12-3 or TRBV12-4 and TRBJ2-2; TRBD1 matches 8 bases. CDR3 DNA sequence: TGTGCCAGCAAACCAGGGGGCGGAGGGACCGGGGAGCTGTTTTTT. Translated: CASKPGGGGTGELFF.